This TCR beta chain comes out of a study of T cell repertoires in cytomegalovirus infection. Whole-study context: Epitope selection comprised recently identified HLA-C-restricted CMV epitopes and well-studied HLA-B-restricted CMV epitopes. Both CMV infection and a matching HLA type were indicated by public TCR beta signatures. Study-level results: In two of eight donors, the top clonotype was HLA-C-restricted CMV-specific. Cumulated frequencies of public TCR beta families served to identify carriers of CMV plus the relevant HLA.

V lost 6 bases and J lost 2, with 8 bases in between. This CDR3 comprises 14 residues. TCRdb ran MiXCR on the reads and lists one entry per CDR3 protein. The table lists roughly 280,000 distinct CDR3 sequences, less than 25% of them singletons. This clonotype was detected ten times or more. Its antigen is undetermined. The chain combines TRBV12-3 or TRBV12-4 with TRBJ2-6; D is uncertain. The TCR comes from a human donor in good health (CMV status not recorded). Some clones in this sample may be carry-over from other donors' samples. The input for sequencing was cultured PBMCs, taken from culture after CMV antigen stimulation. The CDR3 DNA sequence: TGTGCCAGCAGGGGTCCGGCTGGGGCCAACGTCCTGACTTTC. It is translated as CASRGPAGANVLTF.